This T cell receptor (beta chain) originates from a study of blood T cells in healthy people across ages. The V gene lost 4 bases and the J gene lost 1 base, with 7 bases spanning the gap. Germline CDR1 SGHVS, CDR2 FQNEAQ. This CDR3 spans 13 amino acids. Study results and caveats: Donor CMV infection status was unknown, possibly confounding age-related changes in expanded clonotypes.

Details on this clonotype: Its target is unknown.

The use of a sample-barcoded 5' primer and a J-beta primer mix characterized a second PCR of about 7 to 12 cycles. TCRdb re-called the 5' RACE reads with MiXCR, one entry per CDR3 protein. The table lists fewer than 2,000,000 distinct CDR3 sequences, roughly 32% of them singletons. This rearrangement joins TRBV7-8 to TRBJ2-5, with D unclear. The sequencing sample was made of blood. This clonotype originated in a woman aged 30 to 39 in good health. CDR3 amino acids: CASSYTAQETQYF. The CDR3 DNA is TGTGCCAGCAGCTATACAGCCCAAGAGACCCAGTACTTC.